This T cell receptor beta chain stems from a study of blood T cell repertoires in COVID-19. Losses at the gene ends were 3 bases for V and 2 bases for J; bases not matched to a gene: 4. Germline CDR1 reads SEHNR; CDR2 reads FQNEAQ (reference sequence). CDR3 length: 14 residues. Original methodology: Estimation of nucleated cell counts relied on the amplification of reference gene primers. Measured with immunoSEQ multiplex PCR; TCRdb has only the in-frame clones, and not every one. The DNA was the basis for D and trimming; V, J and clone size are from that table. The sample gives about 160,000 clones, approximately 86% of which show up once; 0.58% is in the top ten.

Sequencing used peripheral blood. This receptor was obtained from a man between 60 and 75 years old with COVID-19, enrolled during active disease. This sequence joins TRBV7-9 and TRBJ2-7; 7 nucleotides match TRBD2. CDR3 residues: CASSLGGNPYEQYF. The CDR3 DNA is TGTGCCAGCAGCTTGGGGGGGAACCCCTACGAGCAGTACTTC.